This TCR beta chain comes out of a study of T cells in Graves' hyperthyroidism and ophthalmopathy. It was RNA transcripts that yielded the amplified TCR beta CDR3 regions. The HTBI primer set was used in a first-round RT-PCR of the TCR CDR3. From the multiplex PCR reads, TCRdb called clonotypes with MiXCR, one entry per CDR3 protein. The sample holds roughly 500,000 distinct CDR3 sequences, approximately 15% seen once. Hyperthyroidism in the patients, aged 18 to 65, was newly diagnosed and under 2 months in duration. This clonotype has only a few counts. V was clipped by 4 bases and J by 8 bases; unmatched bases: 1. This CDR3 is 11 amino acids long. The V gene's germline CDR1 is SQVTM and CDR2 ANQGSEA.

The sample consisted of blood. The J gene is TRBJ2-2, the V gene TRBV29-1, with 7 bases identical to TRBD2. The sequence was collected from a woman in her 30s with Graves' hyperthyroidism that later progressed to Graves' ophthalmopathy. CDR3 in DNA: TGCAGCGTTGGGGGAGGGGGGGAGCTGTTTTTT. Residues: CSVGGGGELFF.